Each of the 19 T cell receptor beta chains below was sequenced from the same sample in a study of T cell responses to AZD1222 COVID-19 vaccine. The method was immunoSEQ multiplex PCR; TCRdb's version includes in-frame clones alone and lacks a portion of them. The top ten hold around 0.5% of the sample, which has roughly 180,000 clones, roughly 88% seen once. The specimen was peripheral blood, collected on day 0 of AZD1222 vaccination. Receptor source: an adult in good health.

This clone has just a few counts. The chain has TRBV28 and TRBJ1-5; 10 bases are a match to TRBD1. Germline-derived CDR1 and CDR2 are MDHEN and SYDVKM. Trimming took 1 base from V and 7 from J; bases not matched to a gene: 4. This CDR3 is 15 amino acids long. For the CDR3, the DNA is TGTGCCAGCAGTTTATTCCGGGACAGGGGCCAGCCCCAGCATTTT. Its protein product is CASSLFRDRGQPQHF.

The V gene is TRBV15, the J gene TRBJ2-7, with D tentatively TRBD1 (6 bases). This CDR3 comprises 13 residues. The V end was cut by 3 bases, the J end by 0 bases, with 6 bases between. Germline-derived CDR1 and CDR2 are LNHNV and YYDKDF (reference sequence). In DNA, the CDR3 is TGTGCCACCAGCAGGGACAGCTCCTACGAGCAGTACTTC. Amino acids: CATSRDSSYEQYF.

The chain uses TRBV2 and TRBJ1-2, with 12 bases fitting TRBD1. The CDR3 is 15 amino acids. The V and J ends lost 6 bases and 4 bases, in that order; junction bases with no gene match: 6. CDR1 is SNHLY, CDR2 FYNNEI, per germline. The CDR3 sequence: CASRRDRGRAYGYTF. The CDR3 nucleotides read TGTGCCAGCAGGAGGGACAGGGGGCGTGCCTATGGCTACACCTTC.

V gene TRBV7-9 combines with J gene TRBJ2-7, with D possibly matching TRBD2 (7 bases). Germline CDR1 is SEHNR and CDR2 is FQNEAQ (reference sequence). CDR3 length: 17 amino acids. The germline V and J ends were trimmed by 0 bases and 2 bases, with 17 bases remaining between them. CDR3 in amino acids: CASSLAGGAKPTYEQYF. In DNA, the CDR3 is TGTGCCAGCAGCTTAGCGGGGGGGGCGAAGCCCACCTACGAGCAGTACTTC. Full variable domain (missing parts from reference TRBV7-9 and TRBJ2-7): DTGVSQNPRHKITKRGQNVTFRCDPISEHNRLYWYRQTLGQGPEFLTYFQNEAQLEKSRLLSDRFSAERPKGSFSTLEIQRTEQGDSAMYLCASSLAGGAKPTYEQYFGPGTRLTVT.

The CDR3 DNA reads as TGTGCCAGCAGCCAATCCGGGGCCCAAGGCTACACCTTC. It specifies CASSQSGAQGYTF. The chain recombines TRBV3-1 (or the pseudogene TRBV3-2) with TRBJ1-2; a weak D match, TRBD1 (5 bases). V was pared by 2 bases and J by 8 bases, with 12 bases between. The CDR3 runs to 13 residues. CDR1 LGHDT and CDR2 YNNKEL come from the germline V gene (reference sequence).

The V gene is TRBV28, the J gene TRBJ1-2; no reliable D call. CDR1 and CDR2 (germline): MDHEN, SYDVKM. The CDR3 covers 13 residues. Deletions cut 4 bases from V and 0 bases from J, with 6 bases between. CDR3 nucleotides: TGTGCCAGCAGTTCCCGGGCTAACTATGGCTACACCTTC. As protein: CASSSRANYGYTF.

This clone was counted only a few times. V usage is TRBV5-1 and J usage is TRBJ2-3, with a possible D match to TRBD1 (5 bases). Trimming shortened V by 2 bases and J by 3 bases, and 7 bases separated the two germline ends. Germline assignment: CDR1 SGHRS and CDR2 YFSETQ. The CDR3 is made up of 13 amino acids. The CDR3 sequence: CASSLTGTDTQYF. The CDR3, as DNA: TGCGCCAGCAGCTTAACAGGTACAGATACGCAGTATTTT.

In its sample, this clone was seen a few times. The CDR3 spells CASSLRQSNTGELFF. The CDR3 DNA follows: TGTGCCAGCAGCCTCAGACAGTCGAACACCGGGGAGCTGTTTTTT. The V gene is TRBV3-1 (or the pseudogene TRBV3-2), the J gene TRBJ2-2; the D gene is possibly TRBD1 (5 bases). This CDR3 contains 15 residues. Germline values: CDR1 LGHDT, CDR2 YNNKEL (reference sequence). V lost 4 bases and J lost 0, with 9 bases in between.

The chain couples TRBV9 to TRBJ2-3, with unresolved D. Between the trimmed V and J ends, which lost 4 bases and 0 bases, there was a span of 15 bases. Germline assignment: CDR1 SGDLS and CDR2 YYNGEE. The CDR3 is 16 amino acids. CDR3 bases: TGTGCCAGCAGCTGGTCGATGGCAGGAAGCACAGATACGCAGTATTTT. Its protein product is CASSWSMAGSTDTQYF.

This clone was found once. DNA of the CDR3: TGTGCCAGCAGCGGACGACCGGGTTCAAACACCGGGGAGCTGTTTTTT. It translates to CASSGRPGSNTGELFF. The rearrangement uses TRBV9 and TRBJ2-2; D not resolved. Germline V CDR1 and CDR2: SGDLS, YYNGEE. V lost 3 bases and J 2 bases, leaving 14 bases between the germline ends. This CDR3 has 16 residues.

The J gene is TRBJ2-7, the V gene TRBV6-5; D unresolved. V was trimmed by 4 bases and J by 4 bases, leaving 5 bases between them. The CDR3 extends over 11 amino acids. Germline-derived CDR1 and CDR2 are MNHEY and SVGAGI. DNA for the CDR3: TGTGCCAGCAGTTCGAAATACGAGCAGTACTTC. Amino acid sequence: CASSSKYEQYF.

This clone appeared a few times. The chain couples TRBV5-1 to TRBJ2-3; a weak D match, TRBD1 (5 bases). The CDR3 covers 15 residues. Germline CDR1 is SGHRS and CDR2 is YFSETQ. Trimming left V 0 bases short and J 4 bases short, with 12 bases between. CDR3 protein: CASSLAGYDADTQYF. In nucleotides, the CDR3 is TGCGCCAGCAGCTTGGCAGGGTATGACGCAGATACGCAGTATTTT.

CDR3 coding DNA: TGTGCCAGCAGAGGTAGCCTATACTCTGGAAACACCATATATTTT. As protein: CASRGSLYSGNTIYF. This chain links TRBV2 with TRBJ1-3, with D uncertain. The CDR3 spans 15 residues. Looked up from germline, CDR1 is SNHLY and CDR2 is FYNNEI. V shed 6 bases and J shed 0 bases, with 12 bases lying between them.

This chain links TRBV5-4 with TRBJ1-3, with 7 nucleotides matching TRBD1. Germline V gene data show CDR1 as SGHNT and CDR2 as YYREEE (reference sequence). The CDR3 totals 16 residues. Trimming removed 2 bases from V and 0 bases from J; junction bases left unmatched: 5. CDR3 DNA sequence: TGTGCCAGCAGCTTTCAGACAGGGTACTCTGGAAACACCATATATTTT. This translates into CASSFQTGYSGNTIYF.

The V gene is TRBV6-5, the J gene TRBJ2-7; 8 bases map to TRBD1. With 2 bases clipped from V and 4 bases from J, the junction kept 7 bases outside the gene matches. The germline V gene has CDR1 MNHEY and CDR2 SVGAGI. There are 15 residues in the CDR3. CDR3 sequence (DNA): TGTGCCAGCAGTTACCTCGGGACAGGAATTTACGAGCAGTACTTC. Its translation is CASSYLGTGIYEQYF.

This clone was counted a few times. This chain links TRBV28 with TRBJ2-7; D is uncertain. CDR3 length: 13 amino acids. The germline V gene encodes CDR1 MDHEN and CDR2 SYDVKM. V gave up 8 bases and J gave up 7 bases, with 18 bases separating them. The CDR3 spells CASGSPSPPEQYF. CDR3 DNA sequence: TGTGCCAGCGGGTCACCCTCGCCCCCAGAGCAGTACTTC.

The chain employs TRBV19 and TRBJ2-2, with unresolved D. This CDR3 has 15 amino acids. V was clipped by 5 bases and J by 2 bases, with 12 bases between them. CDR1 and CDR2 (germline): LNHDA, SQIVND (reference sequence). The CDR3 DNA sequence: TGTGCCAGTAGTCCCCCTCTTGCCAACACCGGGGAGCTGTTTTTT. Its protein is CASSPPLANTGELFF.

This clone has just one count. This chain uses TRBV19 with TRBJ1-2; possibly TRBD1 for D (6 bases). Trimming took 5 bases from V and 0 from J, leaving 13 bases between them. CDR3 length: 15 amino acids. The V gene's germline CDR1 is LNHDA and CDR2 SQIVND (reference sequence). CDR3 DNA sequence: TGTGCCAGTAGTTTCCAAGGACAGACTAACTATGGCTACACCTTC. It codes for CASSFQGQTNYGYTF.

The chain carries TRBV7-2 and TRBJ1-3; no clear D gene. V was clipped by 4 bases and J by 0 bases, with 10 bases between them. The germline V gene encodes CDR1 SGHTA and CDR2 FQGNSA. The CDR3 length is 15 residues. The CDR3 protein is CASSSGLSSGNTIYF. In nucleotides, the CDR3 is TGTGCCAGCAGCTCCGGGCTCAGCTCTGGAAACACCATATATTTT.